This entry is about one T cell receptor beta chain. This clonotype was picked up many times. Its cognate antigen has yet to be identified. The input lacks base qualities; no much larger clone sits a single base away. Libraries were made using multiplex PCR. The sequencer was an Illumina HiSeq 4000. To build TCR beta libraries, CDR3 regions were amplified by Arm-PCR using iRepertoire HTBI primers. Gel purification was performed on PCR products prior to sequencing. As for the authors' bioinformatics: Gene usage analysis of CDR3 amino acid clonotypes relied on the 55 to 80 TRBV and about 15 TRBJ segments identified across samples. COPE and FqMerger were used to merge filtered high-quality paired reads into contigs. BLAST was used to align contigs to the IMGT TRBV, TRBD and TRBJ reference genes, and CDR3 was defined following IMGT. Highly expanded clones were defined as clonotypes with a frequency above 0.1%. Shannon entropy served as the measure of repertoire diversity, while the Gini coefficient captured V-J evenness. A clonotype was considered public if more than one individual shared it. TCRdb reprocessed the public reads (quality trimming at Q25 with fastp, clone calling with MiXCR) and kept in-frame beta chains. Each entry merges the rows of one CDR3 protein and shows their most common DNA and genes. TCRdb, not the original authors, processed these V and J calls. The sample table shows 400,000 to 500,000 distinct CDR3 sequences, and about 22% are seen once. Clones ranked in the top ten supply roughly 7.1% of the sample.

Sequences DFQATT (CDR1) and SNEGSKA (CDR2) are obtained from the germline V gene (reference sequence). A distance of 14 bases separates the germline ends of V and J, which lose 6 bases and 5 bases respectively. The CDR3 numbers 13 residues from cysteine through phenylalanine. Solely the CDR3 DNA is kept, with 39 bases framed from the first base. This specimen comes from a study of regulatory T cells in long-lasting Graves disease (TCRdb year 2021). Background for the entire study: Persistent Graves' disease meant more than 5 years of antithyroid drug treatment with TSH receptor autoantibodies that stayed positive. Patients with persistent Graves' disease were compared with patients with newly diagnosed Graves' disease using TCR sequencing and RNA sequencing of peripheral blood. The study was conducted in China and was registered as a clinical trial. On average, persistent Graves' disease patients in the clinical cohort had been on antithyroid drugs for eight to twelve years. A total of roughly 33 samples underwent TCR sequencing: around 13 from persistent and roughly 20 from newly diagnosed Graves' disease patients. Here is what the overall study found, with its caveats: The authors noted that the small sample size was a limitation that may lower accuracy. Persistent Graves' disease patients showed lower TCR Shannon entropy and fewer highly expanded clones than newly diagnosed patients, suggesting clonal expansion. Persistent patients shared more public clonotypes among themselves (roughly 2,700) than newly diagnosed patients did (more than 950). Persistent disease showed preferential use of TRBV28, TRBJ1-2 and TRBJ2-5, whereas newly diagnosed disease favored TRBV20-1 and TRBJ2-1. Only peripheral blood was studied, because thyroid tissue, the primary lesion, was inaccessible. Only the TCR beta chain was sequenced and analyzed.

This sample's time point label indicates: persistent/refractory GD, antithyroid drugs over 5 years with positive TRAb. For both TCR sequencing and RNA sequencing, RNA was extracted from PBMCs using TRIzol. The diagnosis of Graves' disease followed American Thyroid Association guidelines. Patients for the study were recruited at an endocrinology department in Xi'an, China. From each patient, approximately 9.9 milliliters of peripheral blood was collected into an EDTA anticoagulant tube. Ficoll Paque Plus density gradient separation was used to isolate PBMCs, and no further T cell sorting was performed. RNA quality was checked with an Agilent 2100 Bioanalyzer and agarose gel, and concentration with a NanoDrop 2000.

The sequence came from a female donor with Graves disease. This chain joins TRBV20-1 to TRBJ1-5, with the D gene not clear enough to name. The sequencing used peripheral blood mononuclear cells (PBMCs), collected when the disease was refractory, from a patient treated with antithyroid drugs. The CDR3 protein: CSARRQVDQPQHF. The DNA reads TGCAGTGCAAGAAGGCAGGTGGATCAGCCCCAGCATTTT.